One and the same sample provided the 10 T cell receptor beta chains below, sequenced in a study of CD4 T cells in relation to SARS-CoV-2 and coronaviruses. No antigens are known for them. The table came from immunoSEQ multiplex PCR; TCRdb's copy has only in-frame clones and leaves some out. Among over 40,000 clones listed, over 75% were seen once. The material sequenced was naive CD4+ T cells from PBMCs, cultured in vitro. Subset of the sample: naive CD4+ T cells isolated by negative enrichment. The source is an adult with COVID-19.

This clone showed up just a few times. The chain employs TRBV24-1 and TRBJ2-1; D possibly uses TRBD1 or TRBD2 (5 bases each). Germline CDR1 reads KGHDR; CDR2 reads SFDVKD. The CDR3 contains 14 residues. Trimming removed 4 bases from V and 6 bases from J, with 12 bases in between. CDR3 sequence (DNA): TGTGCCACCAGTGAACCGACCGGGACCAATGAGCAGTTCTTC. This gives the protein CATSEPTGTNEQFF.

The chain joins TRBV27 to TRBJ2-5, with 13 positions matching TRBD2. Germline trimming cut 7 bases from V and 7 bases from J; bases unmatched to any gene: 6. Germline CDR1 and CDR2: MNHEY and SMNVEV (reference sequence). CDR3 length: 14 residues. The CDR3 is CASTSTSGRRTQYF. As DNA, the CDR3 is TGTGCCAGCACCTCGACTAGCGGGAGGAGGACCCAGTACTTC.

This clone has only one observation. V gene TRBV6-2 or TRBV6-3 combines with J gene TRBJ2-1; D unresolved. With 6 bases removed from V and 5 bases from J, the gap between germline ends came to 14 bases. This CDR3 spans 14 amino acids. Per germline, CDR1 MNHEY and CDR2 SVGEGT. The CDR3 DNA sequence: TGTGCCAGCAGCCTCACCCGATGGGACAATGAGCAGTTCTTC. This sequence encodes CASSLTRWDNEQFF.

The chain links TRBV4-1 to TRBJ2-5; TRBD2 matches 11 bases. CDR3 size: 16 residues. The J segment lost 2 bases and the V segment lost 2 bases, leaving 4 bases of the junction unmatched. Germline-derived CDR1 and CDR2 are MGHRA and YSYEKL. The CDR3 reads CASSQLGLAAQETQYF. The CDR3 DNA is TGCGCCAGCAGCCAATTGGGACTAGCGGCACAAGAGACCCAGTACTTC.

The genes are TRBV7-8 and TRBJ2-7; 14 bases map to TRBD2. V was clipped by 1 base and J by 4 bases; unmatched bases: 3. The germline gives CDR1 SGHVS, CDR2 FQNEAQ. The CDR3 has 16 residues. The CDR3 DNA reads TGTGCCAGCAGCTTAGGAGGGACTAGCGGGAGATACGAGCAGTACTTC. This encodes CASSLGGTSGRYEQYF. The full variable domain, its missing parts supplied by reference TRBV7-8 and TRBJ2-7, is GAGVSQSPRYKVAKRGQDVALRCDPISGHVSLFWYQQALGQGPEFLTYFQNEAQLDKSGLPSDRFFAERPEGSVSTLKIQRTQQEDSAVYLCASSLGGTSGRYEQYFGPGTRLTVT.

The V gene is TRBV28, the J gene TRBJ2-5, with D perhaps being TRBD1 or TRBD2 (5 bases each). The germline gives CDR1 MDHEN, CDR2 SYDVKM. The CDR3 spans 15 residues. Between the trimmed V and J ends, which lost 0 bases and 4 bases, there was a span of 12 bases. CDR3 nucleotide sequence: TGTGCCAGCAGTTTATGGGGGGTAAGGGTAGAGACCCAGTACTTC. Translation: CASSLWGVRVETQYF. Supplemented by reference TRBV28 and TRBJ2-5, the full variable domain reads DVKVTQSSRYLVKRTGEKVFLECVQDMDHENMFWYRQDPGLGLRLIYFSYDVKMKEKGDIPEGYSVSREKKERFSLILESASTNQTSMYLCASSLWGVRVETQYFGPGTRLLVL.

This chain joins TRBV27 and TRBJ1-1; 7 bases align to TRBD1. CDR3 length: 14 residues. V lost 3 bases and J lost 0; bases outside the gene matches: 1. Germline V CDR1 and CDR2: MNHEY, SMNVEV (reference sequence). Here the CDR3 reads CASSFDRVNTEAFF. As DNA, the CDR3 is TGTGCCAGCAGTTTTGACAGGGTGAACACTGAAGCTTTCTTT.

CDR3 protein: CASSQEGTPHKISGAEQFF. CDR3 in DNA: TGTGCCAGCAGCCAAGAGGGGACTCCCCATAAGATAAGTGGTGCTGAGCAGTTCTTC. J is TRBJ2-1 and V is TRBV3-1 (or the pseudogene TRBV3-2), with TRBD2 as a possible D gene (6 bases). There are 19 residues in the CDR3. CDR1 LGHDT and CDR2 YNNKEL come from the germline V gene (reference sequence). V shed 0 bases and J shed 9 bases, with 27 bases lying between them.

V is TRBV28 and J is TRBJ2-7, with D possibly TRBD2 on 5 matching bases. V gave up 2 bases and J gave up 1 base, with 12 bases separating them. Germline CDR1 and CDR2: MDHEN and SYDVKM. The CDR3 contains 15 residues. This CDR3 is CASSLIASASYEQYF. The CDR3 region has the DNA TGTGCCAGCAGTTTAATAGCGTCAGCTTCCTACGAGCAGTACTTC. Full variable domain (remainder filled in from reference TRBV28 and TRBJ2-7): DVKVTQSSRYLVKRTGEKVFLECVQDMDHENMFWYRQDPGLGLRLIYFSYDVKMKEKGDIPEGYSVSREKKERFSLILESASTNQTSMYLCASSLIASASYEQYFGPGTRLTVT.

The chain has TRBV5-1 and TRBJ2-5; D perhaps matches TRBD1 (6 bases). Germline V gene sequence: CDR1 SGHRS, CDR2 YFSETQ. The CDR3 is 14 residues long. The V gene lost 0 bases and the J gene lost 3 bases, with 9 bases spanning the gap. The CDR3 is CASSLASGEETQYF. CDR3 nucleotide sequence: TGCGCCAGCAGCTTGGCGTCAGGGGAAGAGACCCAGTACTTC.